This record covers a single TCR beta chain. Its specificity is unknown. The entry originates in a study of shared clonotypes between healthy human individuals. The protocol was immunoSEQ multiplex PCR, while the TCRdb copy is restricted to in-frame clones and leaves out a portion. The sample records about 2.3 million clones, 90% to 95% being singletons. Trimming took 7 bases from V and 4 from J; bases not matched to a gene: 12. The CDR3 runs to 15 residues. CDR1 is SEHNR and CDR2 is FQNEAQ in the germline V gene (reference sequence). Study-wide findings and caveats: Apart from blood, nothing was sampled; tissue repertoires likely differ.

Sequencing used naive CD4+ T cells from PBMCs. Subset: CD45RA+ positively selected. The receptor comes from a man aged 18 to 29 in good health. Some clones in this sample may be carry-over from other donors' samples. V usage is TRBV7-9 and J usage is TRBJ1-1, with TRBD1 matching 7 bases. CDR3 sequence reads: CASTARGAGGTEAFF. The CDR3 DNA sequence: TGTGCCAGCACAGCCAGGGGGGCCGGGGGCACTGAAGCTTTCTTT.